This TCR beta chain was observed in a study of T cells in Graves' hyperthyroidism and ophthalmopathy (dated by TCRdb to about 2019). General notes on the study: Peripheral blood was collected at initial diagnosis, before any treatment. To identify distinguishing TCR V-J signatures, a discovery cohort of 100 patients was used, comprising 40 to 45 with Graves' ophthalmopathy and under 60 with stable Graves' hyperthyroidism. Prospective prediction of ophthalmopathy was tested in an independent validation cohort consisting of 18 to 20 hyperthyroidism patients and 17 patients who later progressed to ophthalmopathy. For training and testing, the 100 or so patients in the discovery cohort were randomly divided in a 7:3 ratio. In about 6 Graves' hyperthyroidism patients, the study also compared T-cell repertoires from thyroid tissue with T-cell repertoires from blood. Following sampling, methimazole starting at 30 mg daily was given to hyperthyroidism patients, and high-dose intravenous methylprednisolone was given to ophthalmopathy patients. The paper describes TCR Vbeta CDR3 sequencing of around 130 peripheral blood samples, made up of some 40 ophthalmopathy patients, some 80 hyperthyroidism patients and around 17 progressor patients.

This clonotype was detected ten times or more. This receptor's antigen is unknown. Base qualities are not provided; no much larger clone lies one nucleotide away. The paper's findings and limits, for the study overall: Most expanded thyroid clonotypes (frequency above 0.001) were also detected in blood, suggesting blood repertoires may reflect thyroid immune responses. No statistical method was used to set the sample size in advance, and investigators knew the group allocation. In validation, progression to ophthalmopathy was predicted by the model with roughly 71% sensitivity and 72% to 80% specificity, a median of approximately 7.1 months before onset. In cross-validation, a model built on a 13 V-J signature told ophthalmopathy apart from stable hyperthyroidism with over 85% sensitivity and around 84% specificity, and in testing the same model reached 80%/75%.

The TCR beta CDR3 regions were amplified from the RNA transcripts. For the first round of RT-PCR on the TCR CDR3, the HTBI primer set was used together with the Qiagen OneStep RT-PCR kit. Libraries were constructed in a second round of multiplex PCR, after which size selection and purification were performed. The libraries were sequenced on an Illumina HiSeq2000 using paired-end 100 bp reads. From the authors' description of their analysis: Raw data were processed with SOAPnuke, discarding reads with adapters, uncalled bases, mean Phred below 15, or no exact constant-primer or identifier match. COPE v1.2.5 was used to merge high-quality paired reads, and clonotypes were defined as unique nucleotide sequences. Clonotypes were aligned to IMGT TRBV, TRBD and TRBJ reference segments using MiTCR v1.1. The analysis was restricted to V-J combinations with a frequency above 0.0001, which together covered 99% to 99.2% of the repertoires. The TCS score was defined as F50 (clonal expansion) divided by E x V (chaos), with BLOSUM62-based TCRdist calculated between CDR3 peptides within each V-J. Welch's t-statistics and random forest reduced roughly 500 V-J features to 10 to 15, which were used in a naive Bayes classifier (R e1071). The public sequencing data were trimmed at Q25 with fastp and processed into clonotypes with MiXCR by TCRdb, which kept only in-frame beta chains. Duplicate CDR3 protein sequences are folded into a single record with the most common DNA and genes. The V and J calls, along with clone size, are taken from TCRdb and not from the paper's own processing. In all, the sample holds a few hundred thousand distinct CDR3 sequences, and about 14% of those were seen once. The top ten constitute around 20% of the sample.

In the ophthalmopathy patients, disease was moderately to severely active, with a Clinical Activity Score of 3 or more, a NOSPECS grade of 4 or more, and a duration of less than 3 months. The study excluded patients with uncontrolled infections, other autoimmune diseases, pregnancy or lactation. Diagnoses were based on clinical symptoms, serum thyroxine and TRAb, thyroid ultrasound and orbital computed tomography. Ficoll-Paque density gradient centrifugation was used to isolate PBMCs from approximately 10 ml of fresh peripheral blood. Total RNA was extracted using Trizol reagent, and RNA quality was assessed on an Agilent 2100 Bioanalyzer. Deletion took 5 bases off V and 8 bases off J, with a span of 12 bases between the germline ends. The germline V gene yields MDHEN for CDR1 and SYDVKM for CDR2. From cysteine to phenylalanine, the CDR3 is 12 amino acids long. Only the CDR3 DNA is retained, 36 bases long and in frame from the first base.

The rearrangement joined TRBV28 to TRBJ1-2, with the D gene not clear enough to name. The sample consisted of blood. This sequence was found in a woman aged 25 to 39 with Graves' ophthalmopathy. Here is the DNA: TGTGCCAGCAGTCTCCTAGAGGAGGGCTACACCTTC. Its protein is CASSLLEEGYTF.